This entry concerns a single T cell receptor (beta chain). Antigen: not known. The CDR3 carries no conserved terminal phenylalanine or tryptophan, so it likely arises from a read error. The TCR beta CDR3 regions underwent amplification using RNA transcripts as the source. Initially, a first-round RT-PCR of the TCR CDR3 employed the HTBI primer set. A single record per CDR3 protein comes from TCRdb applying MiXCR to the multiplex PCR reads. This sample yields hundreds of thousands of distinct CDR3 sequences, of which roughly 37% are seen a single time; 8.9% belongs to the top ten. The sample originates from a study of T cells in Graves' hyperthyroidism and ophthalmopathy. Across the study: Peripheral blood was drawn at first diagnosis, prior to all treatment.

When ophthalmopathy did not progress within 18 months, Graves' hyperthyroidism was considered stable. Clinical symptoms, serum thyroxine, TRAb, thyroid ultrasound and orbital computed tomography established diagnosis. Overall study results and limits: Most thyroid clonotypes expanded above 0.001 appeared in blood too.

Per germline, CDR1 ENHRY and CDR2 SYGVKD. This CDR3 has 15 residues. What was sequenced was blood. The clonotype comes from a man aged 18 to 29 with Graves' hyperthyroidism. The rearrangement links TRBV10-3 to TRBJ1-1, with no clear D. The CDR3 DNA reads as TGTGCCACCAGTGAGTCGGCAGCGATGAACACTGAAGCTTTCCTT. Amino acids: CATSESAAMNTEAFL.